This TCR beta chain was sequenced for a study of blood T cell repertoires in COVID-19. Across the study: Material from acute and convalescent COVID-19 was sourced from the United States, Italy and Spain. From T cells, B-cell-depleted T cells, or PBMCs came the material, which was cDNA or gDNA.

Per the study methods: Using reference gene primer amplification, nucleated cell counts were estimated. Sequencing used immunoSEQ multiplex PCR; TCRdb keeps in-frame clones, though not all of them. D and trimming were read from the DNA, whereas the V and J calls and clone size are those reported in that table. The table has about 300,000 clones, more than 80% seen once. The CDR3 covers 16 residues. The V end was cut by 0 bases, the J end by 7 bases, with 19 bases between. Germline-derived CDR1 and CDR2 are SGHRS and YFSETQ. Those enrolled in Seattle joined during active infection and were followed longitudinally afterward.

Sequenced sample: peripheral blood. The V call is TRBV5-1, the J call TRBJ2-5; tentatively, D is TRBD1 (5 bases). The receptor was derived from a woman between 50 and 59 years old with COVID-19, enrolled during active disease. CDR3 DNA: TGCGCCAGCAGCTTGGGCCGGGCGGCAGGGTTAGGGACCCAGTACTTC. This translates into CASSLGRAAGLGTQYF.